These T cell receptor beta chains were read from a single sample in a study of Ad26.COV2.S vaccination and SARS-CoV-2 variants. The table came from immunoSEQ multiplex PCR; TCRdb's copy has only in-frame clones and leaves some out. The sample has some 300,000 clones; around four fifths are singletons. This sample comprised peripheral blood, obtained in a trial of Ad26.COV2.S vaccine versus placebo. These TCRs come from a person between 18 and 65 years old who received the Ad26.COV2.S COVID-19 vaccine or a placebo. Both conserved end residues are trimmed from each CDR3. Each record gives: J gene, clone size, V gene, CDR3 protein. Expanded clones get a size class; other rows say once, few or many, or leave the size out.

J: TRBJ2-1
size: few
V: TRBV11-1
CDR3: ASRGGGAYNEQF

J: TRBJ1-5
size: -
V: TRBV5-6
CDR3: ASSQGTGGPQPQH

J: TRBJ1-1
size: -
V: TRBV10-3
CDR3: ASGTEPNTEAF

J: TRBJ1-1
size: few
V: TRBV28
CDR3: ASSLSGMNTEAF

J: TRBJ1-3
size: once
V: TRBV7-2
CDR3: ASSWAGTGGNTIY

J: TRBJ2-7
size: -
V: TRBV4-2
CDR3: ASSQEGGLIASYEQY

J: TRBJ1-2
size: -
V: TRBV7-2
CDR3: ASSLDRGDGYT

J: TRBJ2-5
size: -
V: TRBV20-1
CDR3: SAHEGETQY

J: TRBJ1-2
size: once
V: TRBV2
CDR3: ASQGLGRGYGYT

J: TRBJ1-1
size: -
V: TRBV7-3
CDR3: ASSLIGVTEAF

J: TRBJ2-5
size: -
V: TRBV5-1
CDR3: ASSPGRGYQETQY

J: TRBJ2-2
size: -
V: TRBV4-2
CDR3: ASSQISGGNTGELF

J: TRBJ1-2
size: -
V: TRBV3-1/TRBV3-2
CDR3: ASSQAGGHYHGYT

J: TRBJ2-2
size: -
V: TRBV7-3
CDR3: ASSSWTGGELF

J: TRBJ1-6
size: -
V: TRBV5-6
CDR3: ASSLVQGSPLH

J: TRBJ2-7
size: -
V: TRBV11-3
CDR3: ASSEGAGGPYEQY